Shown below are 3 T cell receptor beta chains from a single sample sequenced in a study of blood T cell repertoires in COVID-19. The protocol was immunoSEQ multiplex PCR, while the TCRdb copy is restricted to in-frame clones and leaves out a portion. The profile shows around 300,000 clones, around four fifths of them singletons. The sequenced sample was peripheral blood. The receptor set was obtained from a man aged 25 to 40 with active or convalescent COVID-19.

The table lists this clone with a few counts. The V call is TRBV7-6, the J call TRBJ1-6; D remains ambiguous. V lost 1 base to trimming and J lost 8 bases, with 6 bases between them. From germline, CDR1 is SGHVS and CDR2 FNYEAQ. The CDR3 covers 13 residues. CDR3 DNA: TGTGCCAGCAGCTTAGTGGAGGATTCACCCCTCCACTTT. This encodes CASSLVEDSPLHF.

The CDR3 DNA is TGTGCCAGCTTTGGGTCGGGGGACGGACAGGGTTCACCCCTCCACTTT. The encoded protein is CASFGSGDGQGSPLHF. The chain carries TRBV28 and TRBJ1-6; 8 bases are shared with TRBD1. The CDR3 runs to 16 residues. Germline-derived CDR1 and CDR2 are MDHEN and SYDVKM. The junction had 15 bases not matched to a gene; V was cut back by 8 bases and J by 9 bases. Filled out from reference TRBV28 and TRBJ1-6, the complete variable domain reads DVKVTQSSRYLVKRTGEKVFLECVQDMDHENMFWYRQDPGLGLRLIYFSYDVKMKEKGDIPEGYSVSREKKERFSLILESASTNQTSMYLCASFGSGDGQGSPLHFGNGTRLTVT.

This chain joins TRBV5-4 and TRBJ1-2, with 11 bases matching TRBD1. V trimming: 2 bases; J trimming: 3 bases; junction bases outside the gene matches: 9. This CDR3 is 17 amino acids long. Per the germline V gene, CDR1 is SGHNT and CDR2 is YYREEE (reference sequence). The CDR3 DNA reads as TGTGCCAGCAGCTTAGGGACAGGGGGACGAGGGTACTATGGCTACACCTTC. This translates into CASSLGTGGRGYYGYTF.